This T cell receptor beta chain came from a study of shared clonotypes between healthy human individuals. The wider study: Donors had three CD4 naive, three CD4 memory, two CD8 naive and one CD8 memory plate apiece.

Here immunoSEQ multiplex PCR was the method, and the copy in TCRdb shows in-frame clones only, minus some. The sample has roughly 2 million clones, approximately 94% seen once. CDR3 length: 15 amino acids. V was cut by 3 bases and J by 0 bases, with 8 bases left in between. Germline-derived CDR1 and CDR2 are MGHRA and YSYEKL. This TCR was recovered from a man aged 18 to 29 in good health. The specimen sequenced was naive CD4+ T cells sorted from blood. As for subset: CD45RA+ positively selected. V gene TRBV4-1 combines with J gene TRBJ1-4; TRBD1 might be the D (5 bases). The CDR3 DNA reads as TGCGCCAGCAGCCAGGGGGTTGCAACTAATGAAAAACTGTTTTTT. Its translation: CASSQGVATNEKLFF.